This TCR beta chain stems from a study of cytomegalovirus exposure and HLA in healthy donors. In the study overall: Unique TCRs from HLA-typed donors, 80 million to 100 million of them, were held in an early data release.

Each donor's status was that of a healthy bone marrow donor. Nominally healthy donors were sampled, though unrecorded immune exposures were likely. PCR employed 60 Vbeta and 13 Jbeta primers. Method: immunoSEQ multiplex PCR; TCRdb's copy keeps in-frame clones and lacks some. This sample carries some 150,000 clones, about 76% of them seen once, and the ten largest clones take approximately 4%. Trimming cost V 3 bases and J 6 bases, with 9 bases left between them. Germline-derived CDR1 and CDR2 are MNHEY and SMNVEV (reference sequence). The CDR3 extends over 13 amino acids. As for this clone: The target antigen is unknown.

Findings and caveats of the study: Previously analyzed data showed that most TCR beta V segments were productive at a frequency of about 90% or about 30%.

The chain carries TRBV27 and TRBJ2-1; D uncertain. The sequencing input was PBMCs. The sequence came from a man aged 18 to 30 in good health and CMV-seronegative. The CDR3 DNA reads as TGTGCCAGCAGTTTGTACGAGCCCAATGAGCAGTTCTTC. This encodes CASSLYEPNEQFF.